Given below is one T cell receptor (beta chain) in context. The data stem from a study of blood T cell repertoires in COVID-19. The CDR3 covers 15 residues. The germline V gene encodes CDR1 MNHEY and CDR2 SVGAGI. Trimming at V came to 8 bases and at J to 0 bases, leaving 7 bases not matched to a gene. Some clones are missing from TCRdb's copy, which holds only in-frame ones; the method was immunoSEQ multiplex PCR. The sample has around 200,000 clones; 87% are singletons. The sequenced sample was peripheral blood. This sequence originates from a man in his forties with active or convalescent COVID-19. This chain uses TRBV6-5 with TRBJ2-3, with 8 bases matching TRBD2. Here the CDR3 DNA reads TGTGCCAGCTCCCCCTCTAGCGGGAGCACAGATACGCAGTATTTT. As protein: CASSPSSGSTDTQYF.